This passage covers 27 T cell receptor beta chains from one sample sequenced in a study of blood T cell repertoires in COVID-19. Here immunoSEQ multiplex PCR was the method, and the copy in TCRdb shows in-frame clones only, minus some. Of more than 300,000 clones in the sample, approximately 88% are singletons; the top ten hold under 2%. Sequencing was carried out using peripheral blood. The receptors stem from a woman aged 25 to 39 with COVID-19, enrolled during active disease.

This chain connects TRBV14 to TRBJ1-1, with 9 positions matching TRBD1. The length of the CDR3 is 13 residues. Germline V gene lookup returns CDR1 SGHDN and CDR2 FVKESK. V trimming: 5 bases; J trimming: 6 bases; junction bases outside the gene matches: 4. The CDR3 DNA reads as TGTGCCAGCAGCAGACAGGGGGGAGCTGAAGCTTTCTTT. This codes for CASSRQGGAEAFF.

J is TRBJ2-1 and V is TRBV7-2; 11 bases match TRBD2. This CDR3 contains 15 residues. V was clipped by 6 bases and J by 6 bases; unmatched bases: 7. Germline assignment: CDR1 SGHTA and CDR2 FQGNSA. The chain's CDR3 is CASRTPGLAANEQFF. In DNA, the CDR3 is TGTGCCAGCAGAACACCGGGACTAGCGGCCAATGAGCAGTTCTTC.

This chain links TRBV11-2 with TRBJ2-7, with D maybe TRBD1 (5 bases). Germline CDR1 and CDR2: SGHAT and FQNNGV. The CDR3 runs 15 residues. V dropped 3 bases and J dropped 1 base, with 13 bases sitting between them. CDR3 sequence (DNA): TGTGCCAGCAGCTTGGGGCCCGGCAGATCCTACGAGCAGTACTTC. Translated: CASSLGPGRSYEQYF.

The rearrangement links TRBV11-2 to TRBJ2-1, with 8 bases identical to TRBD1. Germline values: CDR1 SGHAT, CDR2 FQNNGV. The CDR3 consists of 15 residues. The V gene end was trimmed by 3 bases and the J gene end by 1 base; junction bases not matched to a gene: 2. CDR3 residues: CASSFGQGSYNEQFF. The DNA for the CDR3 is TGTGCCAGCAGCTTTGGACAGGGTTCCTACAATGAGCAGTTCTTC.

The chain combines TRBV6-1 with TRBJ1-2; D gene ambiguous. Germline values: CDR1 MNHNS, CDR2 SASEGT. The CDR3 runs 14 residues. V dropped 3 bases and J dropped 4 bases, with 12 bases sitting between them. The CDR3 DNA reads TGTGCCAGCAGTGATTTAATGGTGGCCTATGGCTACACCTTC. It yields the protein CASSDLMVAYGYTF.

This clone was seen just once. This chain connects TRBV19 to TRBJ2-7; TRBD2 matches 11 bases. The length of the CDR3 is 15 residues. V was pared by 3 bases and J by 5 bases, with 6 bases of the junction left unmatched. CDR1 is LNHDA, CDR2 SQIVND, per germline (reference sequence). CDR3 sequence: CASSITLAGGNEQYF. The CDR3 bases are TGTGCCAGTAGTATCACCCTAGCGGGGGGTAACGAGCAGTACTTC.

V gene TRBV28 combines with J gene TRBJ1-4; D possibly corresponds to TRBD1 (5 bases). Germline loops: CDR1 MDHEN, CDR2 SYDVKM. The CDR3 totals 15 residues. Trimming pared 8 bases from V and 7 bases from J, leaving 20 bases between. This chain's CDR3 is CASGRGSGQGEKLFF. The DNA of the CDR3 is TGTGCCAGCGGAAGAGGCTCAGGGCAGGGTGAAAAACTGTTTTTT.

The CDR3 here is CASSSTTAPPGGYTF. The DNA of the CDR3 is TGTGCCAGCAGCTCGACCACGGCTCCTCCGGGGGGCTACACCTTC. The chain recombines TRBV13 with TRBJ1-2; D unclear. Trimming took 4 bases from V and 8 from J, leaving 20 bases between them. This CDR3 region has 15 residues. CDR1 is PRHDT, CDR2 FYEKMQ, per germline (reference sequence).

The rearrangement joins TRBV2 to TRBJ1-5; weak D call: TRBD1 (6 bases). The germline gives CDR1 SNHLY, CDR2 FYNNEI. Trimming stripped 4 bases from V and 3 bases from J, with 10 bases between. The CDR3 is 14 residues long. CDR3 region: CASSAGANNQPQHF. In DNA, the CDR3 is TGTGCCAGCAGTGCAGGGGCGAACAATCAGCCCCAGCATTTT.

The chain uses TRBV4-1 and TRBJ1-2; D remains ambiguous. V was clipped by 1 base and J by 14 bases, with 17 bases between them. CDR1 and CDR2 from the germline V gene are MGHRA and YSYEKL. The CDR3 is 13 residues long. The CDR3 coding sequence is TGCGCCAGCAGCCAAGGAACCAACCCTGCTAAGACCTTC. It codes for CASSQGTNPAKTF.

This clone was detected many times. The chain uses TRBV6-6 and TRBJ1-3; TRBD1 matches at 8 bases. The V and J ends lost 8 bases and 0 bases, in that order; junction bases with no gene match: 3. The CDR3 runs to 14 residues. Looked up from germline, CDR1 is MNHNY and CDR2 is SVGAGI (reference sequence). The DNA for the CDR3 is TGTGCCAGCGGGGACAGGCCCTCTGGAAACACCATATATTTT. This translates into CASGDRPSGNTIYF.

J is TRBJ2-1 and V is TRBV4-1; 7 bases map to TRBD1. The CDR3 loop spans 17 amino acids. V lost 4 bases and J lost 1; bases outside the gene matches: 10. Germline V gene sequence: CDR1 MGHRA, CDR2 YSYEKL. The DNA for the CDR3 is TGCGCCAGCAGCCGGAATAGACAGGGCAGGTCCTACAATGAGCAGTTCTTC. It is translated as CASSRNRQGRSYNEQFF.

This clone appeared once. In DNA, the CDR3 is TGTGCCAGCAGTCCCGACGACAGCCCCTATAATTCACCCCTCCACTTT. Protein sequence: CASSPDDSPYNSPLHF. This sequence joins TRBV27 and TRBJ1-6; D possibly corresponds to TRBD1 (5 bases). Trimming left V 5 bases short and J 2 bases short, with 13 bases between. The CDR3 length is 16 residues. Germline assignment: CDR1 MNHEY and CDR2 SMNVEV (reference sequence).

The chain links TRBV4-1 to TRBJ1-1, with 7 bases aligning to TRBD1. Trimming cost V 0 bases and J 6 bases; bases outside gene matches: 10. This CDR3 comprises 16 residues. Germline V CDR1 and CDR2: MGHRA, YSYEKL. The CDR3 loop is CASSQEGDRLGSEAFF. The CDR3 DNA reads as TGCGCCAGCAGCCAAGAAGGGGACAGATTGGGGTCTGAAGCTTTCTTT.

The CDR3 protein is CASSSQGLRTGELFF. The CDR3 nucleotides read TGTGCCAGCAGTTCGCAGGGACTTCGGACCGGGGAGCTGTTTTTT. The rearrangement joins TRBV28 to TRBJ2-2; possible D gene TRBD2, 6 bases. The CDR3 spans 15 residues. Germline V gene lookup returns CDR1 MDHEN and CDR2 SYDVKM. Trimming removed 4 bases at V and 5 bases at J, with 14 bases between.

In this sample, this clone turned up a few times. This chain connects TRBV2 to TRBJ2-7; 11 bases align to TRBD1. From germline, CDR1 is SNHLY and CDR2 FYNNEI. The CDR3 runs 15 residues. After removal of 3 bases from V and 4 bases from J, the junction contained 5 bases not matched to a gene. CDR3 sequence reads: CASSDLGQGGYEQYF. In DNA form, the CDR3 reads TGTGCCAGCAGTGATTTGGGACAGGGGGGGTACGAGCAGTACTTC. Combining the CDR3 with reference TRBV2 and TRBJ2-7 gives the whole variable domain EPEVTQTPSHQVTQMGQEVILRCVPISNHLYFYWYRQILGQKVEFLVSFYNNEISEKSEIFDDQFSVERPDGSNFTLKIRSTKLEDSAMYFCASSDLGQGGYEQYFGPGTRLTVT.

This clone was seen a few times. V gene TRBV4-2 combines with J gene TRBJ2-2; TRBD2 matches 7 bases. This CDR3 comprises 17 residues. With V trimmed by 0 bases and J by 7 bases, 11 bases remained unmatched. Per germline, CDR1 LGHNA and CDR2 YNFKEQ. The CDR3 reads CASSQEGRLADIGELFF. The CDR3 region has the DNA TGTGCCAGCAGCCAAGAAGGTCGCCTAGCGGATATCGGGGAGCTGTTTTTT.

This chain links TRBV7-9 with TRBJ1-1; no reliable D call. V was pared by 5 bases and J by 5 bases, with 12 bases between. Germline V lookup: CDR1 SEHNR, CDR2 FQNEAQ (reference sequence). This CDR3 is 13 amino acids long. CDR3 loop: CASSHSGSTEAFF. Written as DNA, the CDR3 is TGTGCCAGCAGCCACAGTGGGTCAACTGAAGCTTTCTTT.

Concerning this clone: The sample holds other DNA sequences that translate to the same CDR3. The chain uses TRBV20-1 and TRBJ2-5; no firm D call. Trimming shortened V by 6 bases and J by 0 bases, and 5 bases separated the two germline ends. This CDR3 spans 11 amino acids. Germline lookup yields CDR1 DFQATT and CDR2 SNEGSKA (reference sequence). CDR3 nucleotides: TGCAGTGCACAGAACCAAGAGACCCAGTACTTC. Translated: CSAQNQETQYF.

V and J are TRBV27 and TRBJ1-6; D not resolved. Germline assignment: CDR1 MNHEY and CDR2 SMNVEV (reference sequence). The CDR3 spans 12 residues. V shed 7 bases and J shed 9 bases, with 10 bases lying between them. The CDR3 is CASTDGSSPLHF. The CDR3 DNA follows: TGTGCCAGCACCGATGGGAGTTCACCCCTCCACTTT.

Written as DNA, the CDR3 is TGTGCCAGCAGACCACAAGGAAACACCATATATTTT. Its translation: CASRPQGNTIYF. The chain uses TRBV28 and TRBJ1-3; the D is unclear. V lost 6 bases and J lost 4, with 7 bases in between. This CDR3 region has 12 residues. Germline V CDR1 and CDR2: MDHEN, SYDVKM.

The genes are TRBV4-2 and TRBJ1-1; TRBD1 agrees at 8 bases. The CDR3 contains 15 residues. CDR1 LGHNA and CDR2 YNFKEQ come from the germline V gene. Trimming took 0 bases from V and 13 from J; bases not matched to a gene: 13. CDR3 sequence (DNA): TGTGCCAGCAGCCAAGATCGGGCAGGGGGCCTGTTTGGTTTCTTT. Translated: CASSQDRAGGLFGFF.

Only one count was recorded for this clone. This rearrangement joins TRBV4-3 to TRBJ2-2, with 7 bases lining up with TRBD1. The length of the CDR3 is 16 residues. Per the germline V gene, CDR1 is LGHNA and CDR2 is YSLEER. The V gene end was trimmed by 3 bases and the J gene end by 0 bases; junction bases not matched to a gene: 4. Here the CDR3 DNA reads TGCGCCAGCAGCCAGTTAACAGGGGCGAACACCGGGGAGCTGTTTTTT. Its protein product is CASSQLTGANTGELFF.

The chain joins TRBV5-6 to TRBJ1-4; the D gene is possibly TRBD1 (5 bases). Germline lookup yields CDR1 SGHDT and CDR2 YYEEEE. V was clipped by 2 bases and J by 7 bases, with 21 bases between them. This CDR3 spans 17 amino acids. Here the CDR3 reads CASSFRQSRGIGEKLFF. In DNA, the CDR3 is TGTGCCAGCAGCTTTCGACAGTCTAGGGGAATAGGTGAAAAACTGTTTTTT.

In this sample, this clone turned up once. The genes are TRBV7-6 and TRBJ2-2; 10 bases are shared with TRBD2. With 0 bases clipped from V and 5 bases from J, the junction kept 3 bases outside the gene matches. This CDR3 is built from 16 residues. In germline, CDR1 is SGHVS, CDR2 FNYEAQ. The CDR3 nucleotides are TGTGCCAGCAGCTTAGCCACTAGCGGGGTTACCGGGGAGCTGTTTTTT. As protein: CASSLATSGVTGELFF.

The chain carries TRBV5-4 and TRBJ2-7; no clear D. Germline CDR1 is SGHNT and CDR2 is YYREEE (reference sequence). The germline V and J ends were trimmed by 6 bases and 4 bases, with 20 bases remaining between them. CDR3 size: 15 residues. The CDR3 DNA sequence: TGTGCCAGCACAAGAAGCCCCGAAGATTATTACGAGCAGTACTTC. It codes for CASTRSPEDYYEQYF.

The CDR3 sequence is CASSYETGNSPLHF. In nucleotides, the CDR3 is TGTGCCAGCAGTTACGAGACAGGGAATTCACCCCTCCACTTT. The chain combines TRBV6-5 with TRBJ1-6; 7 bases align to TRBD1. In germline, CDR1 is MNHEY, CDR2 SVGAGI. CDR3 length equals 14 residues. V lost 2 bases to trimming and J lost 7 bases; unmatched junction nucleotides: 2.